The clone carrying this T cell receptor beta chain was seen at least ten times. Its antigen remains unknown. A modified ARM-PCR protocol with three rounds of nested PCR amplified TCRbeta. Each CDR3 protein is one row after TCRdb ran MiXCR on the multiplex PCR reads. This table has approximately 120,000 distinct CDR3 sequences, around 75% appearing once. RNA was extracted from bulk tissue without any cell sorting. Between August and November 2014, newly diagnosed, chemotherapy-naive lung cancer patients underwent thoracic surgery in China. The data were taken from a study of tumor and adjacent non-tumor tissue in lung cancer. Whole-study context: Histology: about twelve adenocarcinoma, a couple of squamous cell carcinoma, 1 small cell lung cancer. Each sample yielded around 4 million productive TCRbeta reads on average.

This CDR3 is 14 amino acids long. The V gene's germline CDR1 is SQVTM and CDR2 ANQGSEA. J was trimmed by 9 bases and V by 8 bases; bases with no gene match: 13. Study-wide results and caveats: Tumor repertoires had a smaller top 100 clone share than normal lung.

The J gene is TRBJ1-6, the V gene TRBV29-1, with TRBD1 matching 7 bases. Input material: lung tumor tissue. This sequence originates from a woman aged 55-69 years with non-small cell lung cancer. Written as DNA, the CDR3 is TGCAGCTGCGGGGACAGCCAAGGCACTTCACCCCTCCACTTT. It yields the protein CSCGDSQGTSPLHF.